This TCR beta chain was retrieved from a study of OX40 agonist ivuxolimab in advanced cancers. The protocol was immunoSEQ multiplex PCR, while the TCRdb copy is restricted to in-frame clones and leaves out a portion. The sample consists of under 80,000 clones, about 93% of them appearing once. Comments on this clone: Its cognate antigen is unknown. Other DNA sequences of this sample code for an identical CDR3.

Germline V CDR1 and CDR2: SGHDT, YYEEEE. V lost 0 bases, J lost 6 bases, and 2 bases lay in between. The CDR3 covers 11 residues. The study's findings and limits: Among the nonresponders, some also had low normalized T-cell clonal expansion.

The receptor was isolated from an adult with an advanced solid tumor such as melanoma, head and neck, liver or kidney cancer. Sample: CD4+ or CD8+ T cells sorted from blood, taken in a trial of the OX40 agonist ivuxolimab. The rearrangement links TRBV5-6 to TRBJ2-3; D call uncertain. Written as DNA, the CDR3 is TGTGCCAGCAGCTTGGGGGATACGCAGTATTTT. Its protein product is CASSLGDTQYF.